This T cell receptor beta chain was retrieved from a study of regulatory T cells in long-lasting Graves disease. Points from the study as a whole: TRBV28 was favored in persistent disease, as were TRBJ1-2 and TRBJ2-5.

Time point indicated: persistent/refractory GD, antithyroid drugs over 5 years with positive TRAb. RNA extracted from PBMCs served as the sequencing template. V dropped 1 base and J dropped 3; count of bases not matched to a gene: 7. This CDR3 has 16 residues. Germline values: CDR1 SGHTA, CDR2 FQGNSA. According to the study, TCR beta libraries were built with iRepertoire HTBI primers and CDR3-region Arm-PCR. MiXCR, applied by TCRdb to the multiplex PCR reads, yields one record per CDR3 protein. Of fewer than 400,000 distinct CDR3 sequences in the sample, around 21% were seen once. Details on this clonotype: What it binds is not known.

The specimen was peripheral blood mononuclear cells (PBMCs), collected when the disease was refractory, from a patient treated with antithyroid drugs. This TCR was sampled from a female donor with Graves disease. This chain uses TRBV7-2 with TRBJ1-1; TRBD1 aligns across 8 bases. Here the CDR3 reads CASSLGSRGPHTEAFF. The CDR3 DNA is TGTGCCAGCAGCTTAGGGAGCAGGGGGCCCCACACTGAAGCTTTCTTT.